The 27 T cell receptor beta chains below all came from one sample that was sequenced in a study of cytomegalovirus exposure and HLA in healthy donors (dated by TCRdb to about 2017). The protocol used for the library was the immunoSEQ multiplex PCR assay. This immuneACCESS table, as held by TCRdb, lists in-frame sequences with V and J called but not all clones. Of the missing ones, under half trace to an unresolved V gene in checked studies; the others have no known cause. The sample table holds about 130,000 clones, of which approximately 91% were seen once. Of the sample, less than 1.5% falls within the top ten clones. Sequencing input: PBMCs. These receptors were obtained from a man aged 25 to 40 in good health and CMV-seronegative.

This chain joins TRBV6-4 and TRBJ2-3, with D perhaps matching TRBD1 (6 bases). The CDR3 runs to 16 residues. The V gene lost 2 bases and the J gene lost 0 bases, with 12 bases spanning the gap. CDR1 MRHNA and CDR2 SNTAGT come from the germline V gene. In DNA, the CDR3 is TGTGCCAGCAGTGACACCCCAGGACAGAGCACAGATACGCAGTATTTT. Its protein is CASSDTPGQSTDTQYF.

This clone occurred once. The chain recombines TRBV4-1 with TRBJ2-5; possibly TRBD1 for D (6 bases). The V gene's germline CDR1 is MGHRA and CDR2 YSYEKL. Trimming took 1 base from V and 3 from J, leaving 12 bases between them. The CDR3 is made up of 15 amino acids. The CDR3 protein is CASSQAQDREETQYF. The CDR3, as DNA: TGCGCCAGCAGCCAAGCTCAGGACAGAGAAGAGACCCAGTACTTC.

CDR3 region: CASSVAVVAGGGEQYF. CDR3 in DNA: TGTGCCAGCAGCGTAGCTGTGGTAGCGGGAGGAGGAGAGCAGTACTTC. This chain connects TRBV9 to TRBJ2-7, with TRBD2 matching 10 bases. J was trimmed by 7 bases and V by 0 bases; bases with no gene match: 10. Germline V gene sequence: CDR1 SGDLS, CDR2 YYNGEE. The CDR3 runs to 16 residues.

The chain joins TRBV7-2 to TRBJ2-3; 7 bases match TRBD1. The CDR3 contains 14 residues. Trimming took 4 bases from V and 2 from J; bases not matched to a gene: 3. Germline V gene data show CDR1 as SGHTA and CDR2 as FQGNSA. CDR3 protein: CASSSTGSTDTQYF. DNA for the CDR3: TGTGCCAGCAGCTCGACAGGGTCCACAGATACGCAGTATTTT.

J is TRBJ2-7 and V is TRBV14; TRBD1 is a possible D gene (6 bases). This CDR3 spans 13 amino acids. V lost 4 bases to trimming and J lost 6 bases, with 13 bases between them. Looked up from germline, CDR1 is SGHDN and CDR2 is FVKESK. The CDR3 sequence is CASSLPSGVEQYF. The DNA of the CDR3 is TGTGCCAGCAGCCTACCGTCAGGGGTCGAGCAGTACTTC.

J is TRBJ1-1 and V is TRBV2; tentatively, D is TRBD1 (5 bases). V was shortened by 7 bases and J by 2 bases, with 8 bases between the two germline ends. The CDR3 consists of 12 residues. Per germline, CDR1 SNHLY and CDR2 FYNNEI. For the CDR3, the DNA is TGTGCCAGCAAACGGACAAACACTGAAGCTTTCTTT. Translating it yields CASKRTNTEAFF.

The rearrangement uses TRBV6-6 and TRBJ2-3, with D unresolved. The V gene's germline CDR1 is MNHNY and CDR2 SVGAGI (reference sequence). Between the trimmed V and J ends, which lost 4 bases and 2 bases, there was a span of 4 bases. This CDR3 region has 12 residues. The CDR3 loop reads CASSSHTDTQYF. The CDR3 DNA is TGTGCCAGCAGTTCCCACACAGATACGCAGTATTTT.

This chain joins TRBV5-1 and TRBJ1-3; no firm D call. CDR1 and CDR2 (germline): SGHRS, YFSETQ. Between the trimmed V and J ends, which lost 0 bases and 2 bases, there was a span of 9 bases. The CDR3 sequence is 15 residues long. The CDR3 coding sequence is TGCGCCAGCAGCTTGGGTGAGGGCCCTGGAAACACCATATATTTT. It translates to CASSLGEGPGNTIYF.

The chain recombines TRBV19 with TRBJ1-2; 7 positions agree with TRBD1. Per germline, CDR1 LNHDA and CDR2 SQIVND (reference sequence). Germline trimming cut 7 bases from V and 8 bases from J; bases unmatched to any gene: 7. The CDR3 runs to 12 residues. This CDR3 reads CASMERGPGYTF. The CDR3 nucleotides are TGTGCCAGTATGGAGAGGGGGCCAGGCTACACCTTC.

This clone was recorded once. The CDR3 DNA reads as TGTGCCAGCAGCTCATATACAGGGGGCCGTTTACCGATGAACACTGAAGCTTTCTTT. Its protein product is CASSSYTGGRLPMNTEAFF. The gene calls are TRBV11-2 and TRBJ1-1; TRBD1 aligns across 9 bases. Germline CDR1 and CDR2: SGHAT and FQNNGV. V was pared by 4 bases and J by 0 bases, with 15 bases of the junction left unmatched. The CDR3 is 19 amino acids.

CDR3 amino acids: CASWGGRGHEQYF. The DNA for the CDR3 is TGTGCCAGCTGGGGGGGCAGGGGCCACGAGCAGTACTTC. The chain carries TRBV14 and TRBJ2-7; tentatively, D is TRBD2 (7 bases). Germline loops: CDR1 SGHDN, CDR2 FVKESK. The length of the CDR3 is 13 residues. Trimming pared 8 bases from V and 5 bases from J, leaving 16 bases between.

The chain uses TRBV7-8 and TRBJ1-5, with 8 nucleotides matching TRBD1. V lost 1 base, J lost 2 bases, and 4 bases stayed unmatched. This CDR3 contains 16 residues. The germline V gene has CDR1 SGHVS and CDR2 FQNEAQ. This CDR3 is CASSLGQGQGNQPQHF. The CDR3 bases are TGTGCCAGCAGCTTAGGACAGGGGCAAGGCAATCAGCCCCAGCATTTT.

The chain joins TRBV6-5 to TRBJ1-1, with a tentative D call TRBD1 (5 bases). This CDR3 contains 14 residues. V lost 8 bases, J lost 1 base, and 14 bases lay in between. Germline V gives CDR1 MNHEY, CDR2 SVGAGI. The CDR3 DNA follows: TGTGCCAGCGCCTCGACAGTTTCGAACACTGAAGCTTTCTTT. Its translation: CASASTVSNTEAFF.

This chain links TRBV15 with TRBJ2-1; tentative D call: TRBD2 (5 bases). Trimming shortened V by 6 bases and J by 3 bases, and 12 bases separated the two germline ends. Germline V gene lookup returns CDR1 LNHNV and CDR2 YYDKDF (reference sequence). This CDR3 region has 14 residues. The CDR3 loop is CATRAQRDYNEQFF. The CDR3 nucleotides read TGTGCCACCAGGGCCCAGAGGGACTACAATGAGCAGTTCTTC.

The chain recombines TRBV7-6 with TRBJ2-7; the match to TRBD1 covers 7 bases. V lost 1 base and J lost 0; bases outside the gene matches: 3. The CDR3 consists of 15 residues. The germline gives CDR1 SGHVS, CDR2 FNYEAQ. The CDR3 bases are TGTGCCAGCAGCTTAGAGGGGGCTAGCTCCTACGAGCAGTACTTC. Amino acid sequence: CASSLEGASSYEQYF.

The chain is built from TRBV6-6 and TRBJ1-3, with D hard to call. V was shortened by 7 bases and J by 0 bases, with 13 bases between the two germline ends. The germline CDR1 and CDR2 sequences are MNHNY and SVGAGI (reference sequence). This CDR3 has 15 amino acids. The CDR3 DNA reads TGTGCCAGCACCAAGGCGGGGATCTCTGGAAACACCATATATTTT. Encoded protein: CASTKAGISGNTIYF.

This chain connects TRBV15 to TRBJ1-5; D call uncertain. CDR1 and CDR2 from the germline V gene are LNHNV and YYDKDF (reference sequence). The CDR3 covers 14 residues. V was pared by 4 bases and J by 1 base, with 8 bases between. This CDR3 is CATSIGESNQPQHF. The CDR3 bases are TGTGCCACCAGCATAGGAGAGAGCAATCAGCCCCAGCATTTT.

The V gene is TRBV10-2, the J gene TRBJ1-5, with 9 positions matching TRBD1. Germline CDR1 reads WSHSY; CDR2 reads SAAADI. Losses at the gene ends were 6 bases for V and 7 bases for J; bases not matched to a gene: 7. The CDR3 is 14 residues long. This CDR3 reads CASSRTGAGQPQHF. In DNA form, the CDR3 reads TGCGCCAGCAGCCGGACAGGGGCAGGGCAGCCCCAGCATTTT.

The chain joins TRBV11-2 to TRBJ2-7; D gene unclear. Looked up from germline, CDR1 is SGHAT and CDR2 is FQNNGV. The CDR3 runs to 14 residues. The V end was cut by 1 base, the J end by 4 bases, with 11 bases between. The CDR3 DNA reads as TGTGCCAGCAGCTTAGCAACGGGTATATACGAGCAGTACTTC. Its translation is CASSLATGIYEQYF.

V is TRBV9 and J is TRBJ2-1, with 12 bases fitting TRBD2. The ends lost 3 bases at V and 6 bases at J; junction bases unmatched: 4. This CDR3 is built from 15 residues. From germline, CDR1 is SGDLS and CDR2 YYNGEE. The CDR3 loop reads CASSGRLAGANEQFF. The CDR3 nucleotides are TGTGCCAGCAGCGGTCGACTAGCGGGAGCCAATGAGCAGTTCTTC.

In DNA, the CDR3 is TGTGCCAGCAGCTTAGGTGGGACAGGGCCGATCTATGGCTACACCTTC. Its protein is CASSLGGTGPIYGYTF. The genes are TRBV7-2 and TRBJ1-2, with 9 nucleotides matching TRBD1. Trimming removed 1 base from V and 4 bases from J; junction bases left unmatched: 7. Germline loops: CDR1 SGHTA, CDR2 FQGNSA. CDR3 size: 16 residues.

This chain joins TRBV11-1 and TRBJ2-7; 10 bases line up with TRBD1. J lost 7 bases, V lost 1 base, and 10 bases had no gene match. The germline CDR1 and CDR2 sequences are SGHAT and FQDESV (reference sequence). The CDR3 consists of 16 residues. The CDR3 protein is CASSLETGQGFHEQYF. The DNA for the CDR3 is TGTGCCAGCAGCTTAGAAACGGGACAGGGGTTTCATGAGCAGTACTTC.

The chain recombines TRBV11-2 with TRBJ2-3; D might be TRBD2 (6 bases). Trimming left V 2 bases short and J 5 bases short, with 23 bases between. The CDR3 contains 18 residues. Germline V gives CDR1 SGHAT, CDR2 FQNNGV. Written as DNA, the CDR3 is TGTGCCAGCAGCTTAAAGTTTAAGAGCGGGTTGGAGCTAGATACGCAGTATTTT. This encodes CASSLKFKSGLELDTQYF.

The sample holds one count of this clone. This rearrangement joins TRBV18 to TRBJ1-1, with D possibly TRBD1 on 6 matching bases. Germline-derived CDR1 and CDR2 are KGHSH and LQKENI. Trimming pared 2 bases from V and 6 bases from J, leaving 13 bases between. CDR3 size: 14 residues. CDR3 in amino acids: CASSPNRVTAEAFF. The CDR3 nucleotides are TGTGCCAGCTCACCAAACAGGGTCACCGCTGAAGCTTTCTTT. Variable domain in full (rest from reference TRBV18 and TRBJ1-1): NAGVMQNPRHLVRRRGQEARLRCSPMKGHSHVYWYRQLPEEGLKFMVYLQKENIIDESGMPKERFSAEFPKEGPSILRIQQVVRGDSAAYFCASSPNRVTAEAFFGQGTRLTVV.

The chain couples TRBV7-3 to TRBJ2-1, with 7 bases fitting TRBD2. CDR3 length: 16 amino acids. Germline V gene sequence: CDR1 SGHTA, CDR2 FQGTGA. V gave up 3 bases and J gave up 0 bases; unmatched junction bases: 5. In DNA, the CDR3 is TGTGCCAGCAGCTTTGCTGGCGGGAGCTCCTACAATGAGCAGTTCTTC. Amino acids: CASSFAGGSSYNEQFF. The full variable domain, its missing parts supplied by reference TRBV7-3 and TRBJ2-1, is GAGVSQTPSNKVTEKGKYVELRCDPISGHTALYWYRQSLGQGPEFLIYFQGTGAADDSGLPNDRFFAVRPEGSVSTLKIQRTERGDSAVYLCASSFAGGSSYNEQFFGPGTRLTVL.

CDR3 DNA: TGTGCCAGCAGCTCACTAGCGGGAGGGGACAATGAGCAGTTCTTC. This gives the protein CASSSLAGGDNEQFF. The chain links TRBV7-3 to TRBJ2-1; 13 nucleotides match TRBD2. The CDR3 covers 15 residues. The V segment lost 4 bases and the J segment 5 bases; nucleotides outside the gene matches: 2. Germline V CDR1 and CDR2: SGHTA, FQGTGA.

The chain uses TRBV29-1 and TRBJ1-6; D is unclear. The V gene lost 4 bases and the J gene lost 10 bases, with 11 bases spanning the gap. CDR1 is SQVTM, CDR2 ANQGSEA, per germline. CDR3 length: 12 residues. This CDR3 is CSVGEGRSPLHF. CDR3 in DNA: TGCAGCGTTGGGGAGGGAAGGTCACCCCTCCACTTT.